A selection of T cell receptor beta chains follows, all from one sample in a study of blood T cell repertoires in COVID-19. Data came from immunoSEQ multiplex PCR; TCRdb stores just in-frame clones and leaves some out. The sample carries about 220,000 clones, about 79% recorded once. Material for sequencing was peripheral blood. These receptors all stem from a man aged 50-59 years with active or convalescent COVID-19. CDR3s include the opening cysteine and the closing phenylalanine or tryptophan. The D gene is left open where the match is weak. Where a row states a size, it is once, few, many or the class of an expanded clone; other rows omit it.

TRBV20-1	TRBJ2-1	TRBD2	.	CSASPSGGASYNEQFF	TGCAGTGCTAGTCCCAGCGGGGGGGCCTCCTACAATGAGCAGTTCTTC
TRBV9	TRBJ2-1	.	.	CASSVGSGWGNEQFF	TGTGCCAGCAGCGTTGGGAGCGGTTGGGGCAATGAGCAGTTCTTC
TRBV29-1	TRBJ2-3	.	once	CSVEEVPLAPPDTQYF	TGCAGCGTTGAAGAGGTACCACTAGCCCCCCCAGATACGCAGTATTTT
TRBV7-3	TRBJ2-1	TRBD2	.	CASSLGLGGRNEQFF	TGTGCCAGCAGCTTAGGGTTGGGCGGGAGGAATGAGCAGTTCTTC
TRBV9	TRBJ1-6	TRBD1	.	CASSVATGTGSLENSPLHF	TGTGCCAGCAGCGTAGCTACAGGGACAGGGAGTCTAGAGAATTCACCCCTCCACTTT
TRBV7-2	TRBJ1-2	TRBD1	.	CASSVQGVVYGYTF	TGTGCCAGCAGCGTACAGGGGGTAGTCTATGGCTACACCTTC
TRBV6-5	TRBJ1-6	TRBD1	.	CASSRTGFYNSPLHF	TGTGCCAGCAGTAGGACAGGGTTCTATAATTCACCCCTCCACTTT
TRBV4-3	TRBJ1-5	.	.	CASSQGTAYSNQPQHF	TGCGCCAGCAGCCAAGGTACAGCCTATAGCAATCAGCCCCAGCATTTT
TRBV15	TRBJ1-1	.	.	CATSRDRGGANPEAFF	TGTGCCACCAGCAGAGATAGGGGGGGCGCGAATCCTGAAGCTTTCTTT
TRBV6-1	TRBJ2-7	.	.	CASSEQVPYEQYF	TGTGCCAGCAGTGAGCAGGTTCCCTACGAGCAGTACTTC
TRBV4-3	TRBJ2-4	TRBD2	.	CASSQSGSGGTLNIQYF	TGCGCCAGCAGCCAATCGGGGAGCGGGGGCACCCTAAACATTCAGTACTTC
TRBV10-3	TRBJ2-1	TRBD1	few	CAISSGTGAGNEQFF	TGTGCCATCAGCTCCGGGACAGGGGCGGGCAATGAGCAGTTCTTC
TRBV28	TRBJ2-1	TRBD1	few	CASSLYRGPHNEQFF	TGTGCCAGCAGTTTATACAGGGGGCCACACAATGAGCAGTTCTTC
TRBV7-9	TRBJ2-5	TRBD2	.	CASSFRTSAETQYF	TGTGCCAGCAGCTTCCGGACTAGCGCAGAGACCCAGTACTTC
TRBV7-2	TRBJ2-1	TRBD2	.	CASSWPLAGGQGNEQFF	TGTGCCAGCAGCTGGCCATTAGCGGGAGGGCAAGGAAATGAGCAGTTCTTC
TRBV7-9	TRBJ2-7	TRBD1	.	CASSPRQGPYEQYF	TGTGCCAGCAGCCCCAGACAGGGGCCCTACGAGCAGTACTTC
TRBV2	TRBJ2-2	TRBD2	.	CASSGSSGRAEGGELFF	TGTGCCAGCAGTGGGTCCAGCGGGAGGGCCGAGGGCGGGGAGCTGTTTTTT
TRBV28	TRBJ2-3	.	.	CASSLHDITDTQYF	TGTGCCAGCAGTTTACACGACATCACAGATACGCAGTATTTT
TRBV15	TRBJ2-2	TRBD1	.	CATSPRQGNTGELFF	TGTGCCACCAGCCCTCGACAGGGGAACACCGGGGAGCTGTTTTTT
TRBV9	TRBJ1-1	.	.	CASSVGANTEAFF	TGTGCCAGCAGCGTAGGGGCTAACACTGAAGCTTTCTTT
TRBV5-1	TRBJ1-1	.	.	CASSLFQANTEAFF	TGCGCCAGCAGCTTGTTTCAGGCAAACACTGAAGCTTTCTTT
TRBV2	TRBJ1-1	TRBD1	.	CASSWDRGTEAFF	TGTGCCAGCAGCTGGGACAGGGGCACTGAAGCTTTCTTT
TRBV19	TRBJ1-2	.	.	CASSNKPGHSFYGYTF	TGTGCCAGTAGTAACAAACCGGGACATTCTTTCTATGGCTACACCTTC
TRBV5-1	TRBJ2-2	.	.	CASSPRWREGTGELFF	TGCGCCAGCAGCCCCCGTTGGAGGGAAGGCACCGGGGAGCTGTTTTTT
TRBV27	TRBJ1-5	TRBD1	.	CASSSRPGQVERPQHF	TGTGCCAGCAGTTCTCGCCCGGGACAGGTGGAAAGGCCCCAGCATTTT
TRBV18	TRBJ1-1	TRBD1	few	CASSGTVVDSNTEAFF	TGTGCCAGCTCTGGGACAGTCGTGGATTCGAACACTGAAGCTTTCTTT
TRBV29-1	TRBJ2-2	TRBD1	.	CSVRTGLAGELFF	TGCAGCGTCCGGACAGGGTTGGCCGGGGAGCTGTTTTTT
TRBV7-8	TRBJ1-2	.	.	CASSLAGVGNYGYTF	TGTGCCAGCAGCTTAGCAGGGGTAGGAAACTATGGCTACACCTTC
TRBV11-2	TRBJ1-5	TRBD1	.	CASSLDGGGGSNQPQHF	TGTGCCAGCAGCTTAGATGGAGGGGGCGGGAGCAATCAGCCCCAGCATTTT
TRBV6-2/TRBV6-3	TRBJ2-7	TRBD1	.	CASSQPTGWYEQYF	TGTGCCAGCAGTCAACCGACAGGGTGGTACGAGCAGTACTTC
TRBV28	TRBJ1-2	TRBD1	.	CASTPGTGGWSYGYTF	TGTGCCAGCACTCCCGGGACAGGGGGTTGGAGCTATGGCTACACCTTC
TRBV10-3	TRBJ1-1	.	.	CAIGTSLGTEAFF	TGTGCCATCGGTACCAGTCTCGGGACTGAAGCTTTCTTT
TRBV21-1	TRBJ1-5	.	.	CASSPQPGGTGDNQPQHF	TGTGCCAGCAGCCCTCAGCCAGGGGGGACAGGGGATAATCAGCCCCAGCATTTT
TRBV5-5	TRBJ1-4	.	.	CASGGLSRLPTNEKLFF	TGTGCCAGCGGAGGCTTGTCTCGACTGCCAACTAATGAAAAACTGTTTTTT
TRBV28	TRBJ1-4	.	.	CASRPTAGVQHEKLFF	TGTGCCAGCAGGCCGACCGCAGGGGTTCAACATGAAAAACTGTTTTTT
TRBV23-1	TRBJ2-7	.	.	CASSQSEANYYEQYF	TGCGCCAGCAGTCAATCGGAGGCTAACTACTACGAGCAGTACTTC
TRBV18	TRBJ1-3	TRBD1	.	CASSPTGQGLLSGNTIYF	TGTGCCAGCTCACCAACTGGACAGGGCCTTCTCTCTGGAAACACCATATATTTT
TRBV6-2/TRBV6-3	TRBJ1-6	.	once	CASSYFGNSPLHF	TGTGCCAGCAGTTATTTCGGGAATTCACCCCTCCACTTT
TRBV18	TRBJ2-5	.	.	CASSPRVTETQYF	TGTGCCAGCTCACCCCGGGTGACGGAGACCCAGTACTTC
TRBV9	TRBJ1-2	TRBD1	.	CASSEGQGVYGYTF	TGTGCCAGCAGCGAGGGACAGGGGGTTTATGGCTACACCTTC
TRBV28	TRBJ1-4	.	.	CASVPGGATNEKLFF	TGTGCCAGCGTGCCCGGGGGAGCAACTAATGAAAAACTGTTTTTT
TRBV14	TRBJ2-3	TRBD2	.	CASSREAGVRWDTQYF	TGTGCCAGCAGCCGAGAAGCGGGAGTGAGGTGGGATACGCAGTATTTT
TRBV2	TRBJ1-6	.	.	CASRAQSSYNSPLHF	TGTGCCAGCAGAGCACAGAGCTCCTATAATTCACCCCTCCACTTT
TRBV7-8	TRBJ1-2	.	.	CASSPHRVGRAYGYTF	TGTGCCAGCAGCCCGCACAGGGTTGGTCGCGCCTATGGCTACACCTTC
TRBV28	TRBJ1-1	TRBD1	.	CASSFRGQGDTEAFF	TGTGCCAGCAGTTTCCGAGGACAGGGGGACACTGAAGCTTTCTTT
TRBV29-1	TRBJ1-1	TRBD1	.	CSVDQGDSGVKAFF	TGCAGCGTTGATCAGGGGGACAGTGGAGTTAAAGCTTTCTTT
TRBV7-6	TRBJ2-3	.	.	CASSPSWGRTDTQYF	TGTGCCAGCAGCCCTAGTTGGGGCCGCACAGATACGCAGTATTTT
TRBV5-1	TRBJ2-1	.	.	CASSLYGPSGSYSYNEQFF	TGCGCCAGCAGCTTGTATGGCCCCTCAGGGTCCTACTCCTACAATGAGCAGTTCTTC
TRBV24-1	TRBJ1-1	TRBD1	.	CATSDSKTGDTEAFF	TGTGCCACCAGTGATTCCAAGACAGGGGACACTGAAGCTTTCTTT